What follows are 19 T cell receptor beta chains derived from one specimen sequenced in a study of molecular identifiers for immune sequencing clone quantification. TCRdb called the PCR reads again in MiXCR, with one record for every CDR3 protein. The sample shows over 50,000 distinct CDR3 sequences, around 34% of them seen only once. Sequenced material: naive CD8+ T cells from blood, with Jurkat cell RNA spiked in. Subset of the sample: FACS-sorted CD8+CD4-CCR7+CD45RA+ naive T cells. The receptors here all came from a human donor in good health. Some libraries in this study had Jurkat cell RNA spiked in.

A note on this clonotype: A much larger clone is a single base away; this may be a read error. The chain joins TRBV7-9 to TRBJ2-2; 11 nucleotides match TRBD2. CDR1 and CDR2 (germline): SEHNR, FQNEAQ (reference sequence). The CDR3 totals 17 residues. The CDR3, as DNA: TGTGCCAGCAGCTCCCCTAGACTAGCGGGAAACACCGGGGAGCTGATTTTT. Amino acids: CASSSPRLAGNTGELIF.

As for this clonotype: This may stem from a read error, because a much larger clone lies one nucleotide away. The chain joins TRBV5-6 to TRBJ1-6; TRBD1 matches at 7 bases. The CDR3 extends over 14 amino acids. CDR1 and CDR2 from the germline V gene are SGHDT and YYEEEE. Trimming removed 0 bases from V and 10 bases from J; junction bases left unmatched: 4. CDR3 amino acids: CASSLGTGVSPLHF. The CDR3 DNA is TGTGCCAGCAGCTTGGGAACAGGGGTCTCACCCCTCCACTTT.

This clonotype was picked up a small number of times. This chain connects TRBV6-2 or TRBV6-3 to TRBJ2-1; maybe TRBD1 (7 bases). V lost 7 bases and J 4 bases, leaving 14 bases between the germline ends. Germline V gene data show CDR1 as MNHEY and CDR2 as SVGEGT. The CDR3 is made up of 14 amino acids. CDR3: CASMGQGGYNEQFF. The CDR3 DNA is TGTGCCAGCATGGGCCAGGGGGGATACAATGAGCAGTTCTTC.

A remark on this clonotype: At one boundary the junction diverges from the germline segment, which might be a read error. The chain has TRBV4-3 and TRBJ2-1; the match to TRBD2 covers 8 bases. CDR1 LGHNA and CDR2 YSLEER come from the germline V gene. The CDR3 is 16 residues long. This CDR3 is CASSQDTSGSYNEQSF. CDR3 coding DNA: TGCGCCAGCAGCCAGGACACTAGCGGCTCCTACAATGAGCAGTCCTTC.

This chain joins TRBV4-2 and TRBJ2-3; D may correspond to TRBD1 or TRBD2 (5 bases each). The V gene's germline CDR1 is LGHNA and CDR2 YNFKEQ. This CDR3 has 17 amino acids. The V gene lost 0 bases and the J gene lost 3 bases, with 16 bases spanning the gap. The CDR3 loop is CASSQDGALGRTDTQYF. The CDR3 region has the DNA TGTGCCAGCAGCCAAGATGGGGCACTGGGACGGACAGATACGCAGTATTTT.

This clonotype was detected many times. The chain joins TRBV27 to TRBJ1-1; D not resolved. V shed 3 bases and J shed 1 base, with 3 bases lying between them. The CDR3 is 12 amino acids. Germline CDR1 is MNHEY and CDR2 is SMNVEV (reference sequence). CDR3 amino acids: CASSFGNTEAFF. The CDR3, as DNA: TGTGCCAGCAGTTTTGGGAACACTGAAGCTTTCTTT.

This clonotype was found a few times. The chain combines TRBV20-1 with TRBJ2-3; TRBD1 agrees at 10 bases. Germline V lookup: CDR1 DFQATT, CDR2 SNEGSKA (reference sequence). With V trimmed by 0 bases and J by 3 bases, 6 bases remained unmatched. The length of the CDR3 is 16 residues. CDR3 DNA sequence: TGCAGTGCTAGAGATCAGGACAGGGGGGTTACAGATACGCAGTATTTT. Amino acid sequence: CSARDQDRGVTDTQYF.

Comments on this clonotype: A much larger clonotype is one base distant, so this may be a read error. The CDR3 does not end in the conserved phenylalanine or tryptophan, so this is likely a read error. The chain has TRBV6-2 or TRBV6-3 and TRBJ1-2, with 8 bases lining up with TRBD1. Germline CDR1 MNHEY, CDR2 SVGEGT. This CDR3 spans 13 amino acids. J gave up 8 bases and V 6 bases, and 8 bases lay outside the gene matches. CDR3: CASRDGGQEGYTY. The CDR3 nucleotides read TGTGCCAGCAGAGACGGGGGACAGGAGGGCTACACCTAC.

This clonotype was recorded once. This chain links TRBV6-2 or TRBV6-3 with TRBJ2-2; TRBD2 aligns across 8 bases. V gave up 5 bases and J gave up 4 bases; unmatched junction bases: 6. Germline lookup yields CDR1 MNHEY and CDR2 SVGEGT. This CDR3 has 15 amino acids. CDR3 region: CASSDIAGGTGELFF. CDR3 DNA: TGTGCCAGCAGTGACATCGCGGGAGGCACCGGGGAGCTGTTTTTT.

This clonotype was counted ten times or more. The chain combines TRBV29-1 with TRBJ2-3; 11 positions agree with TRBD2. This CDR3 has 15 residues. The ends lost 7 bases at V and 2 bases at J; junction bases unmatched: 8. Germline V gene lookup returns CDR1 SQVTM and CDR2 ANQGSEA. The CDR3 region is CSAPGLAENTDTQYF. DNA for the CDR3: TGCAGCGCACCGGGACTAGCGGAAAACACAGATACGCAGTATTTT.

This clonotype has a single count. The chain carries TRBV5-6 and TRBJ1-1; the D gene is possibly TRBD1 (5 bases). This CDR3 contains 14 residues. Germline CDR1 SGHDT, CDR2 YYEEEE. Trimming stripped 8 bases from V and 14 bases from J, with 28 bases between. The CDR3 region has the DNA TGTGCCAGTACGCCCGGGACCCTCAACACTGTAGCATTCTTT. Its translation is CASTPGTLNTVAFF.

This clonotype was observed many times. The chain recombines TRBV5-1 with TRBJ1-4, with no clear D. There are 15 residues in the CDR3. Germline loops: CDR1 SGHRS, CDR2 YFSETQ. The V and J ends lost 0 bases and 6 bases respectively, with 12 bases between them. DNA of the CDR3: TGCGCCAGCAGCTTGGTTTTTCGGAGAGATGAAAAACTGTTTTTT. This gives the protein CASSLVFRRDEKLFF.

This clonotype was seen just once. CDR3 bases: TGTGCCAGCAGTCCTCCGGGGGGCTACGAGCAGTACTTC. Protein product: CASSPPGGYEQYF. The chain has TRBV6-5 and TRBJ2-7; the match to TRBD2 covers 7 bases. From germline, CDR1 is MNHEY and CDR2 SVGAGI. There are 13 residues in the CDR3. With 5 bases clipped from V and 3 bases from J, the junction kept 4 bases outside the gene matches.

The chain has TRBV10-3 and TRBJ2-2; D remains ambiguous. The CDR3 spans 13 residues. The germline V gene has CDR1 ENHRY and CDR2 SYGVKD. V was shortened by 6 bases and J by 7 bases, with 12 bases between the two germline ends. CDR3 coding DNA: TGTGCCATCAGAGTTCGCGTTAGCGGGGAGCTGTTTTTT. It codes for CAIRVRVSGELFF.

In its sample, this clonotype was seen a few times. The V gene is TRBV9, the J gene TRBJ2-3; D unclear. Germline V gives CDR1 SGDLS, CDR2 YYNGEE. The CDR3 spans 13 residues. V was cut by 0 bases and J by 1 base, with 3 bases left in between. The DNA for the CDR3 is TGTGCCAGCAGCGTAGGTGGCACAGATACGCAGTATTTT. It codes for CASSVGGTDTQYF.

This clonotype appeared many times. The chain recombines TRBV9 with TRBJ2-1; D is perhaps TRBD1 or TRBD2 (6 bases each). Per germline, CDR1 SGDLS and CDR2 YYNGEE. V lost 4 bases and J 7 bases, leaving 18 bases between the germline ends. This CDR3 region has 15 residues. CDR3 loop: CASSPPPGGRNEQFF. The CDR3 region has the DNA TGTGCCAGCAGCCCCCCCCCCGGGGGCAGGAATGAGCAGTTCTTC.

This clonotype has more than one count but fewer than ten. The rearrangement uses TRBV28 and TRBJ2-1, with TRBD2 matching over 10 bases. CDR1 is MDHEN, CDR2 SYDVKM, per germline. V lost 3 bases, J lost 4 bases, and 3 bases stayed unmatched. The CDR3 is 15 amino acids. The CDR3 loop reads CASSFGTSAYNEQFF. The CDR3 bases are TGTGCCAGCAGTTTTGGGACTAGCGCTTACAATGAGCAGTTCTTC.

This clonotype turned up a few times. This chain uses TRBV7-9 with TRBJ2-5; D is possibly TRBD1 (6 bases). The V and J ends lost 6 bases and 2 bases respectively, with 10 bases between them. The CDR3 spans 13 residues. Germline V gene lookup returns CDR1 SEHNR and CDR2 FQNEAQ (reference sequence). This CDR3 is CASSPDRQETQYF. CDR3 sequence (DNA): TGTGCCAGCAGTCCGGACAGACAAGAGACCCAGTACTTC.

This clonotype was counted many times. The genes are TRBV29-1 and TRBJ1-4; 10 bases map to TRBD1. In germline, CDR1 is SQVTM, CDR2 ANQGSEA. V shed 7 bases, J shed 10 bases, and the junction held 3 bases outside the gene matches. The length of the CDR3 is 11 residues. CDR3 DNA sequence: TGCAGCGGATGGACAGGGGGAAAACTGTTTTTT. Its translation is CSGWTGGKLFF.